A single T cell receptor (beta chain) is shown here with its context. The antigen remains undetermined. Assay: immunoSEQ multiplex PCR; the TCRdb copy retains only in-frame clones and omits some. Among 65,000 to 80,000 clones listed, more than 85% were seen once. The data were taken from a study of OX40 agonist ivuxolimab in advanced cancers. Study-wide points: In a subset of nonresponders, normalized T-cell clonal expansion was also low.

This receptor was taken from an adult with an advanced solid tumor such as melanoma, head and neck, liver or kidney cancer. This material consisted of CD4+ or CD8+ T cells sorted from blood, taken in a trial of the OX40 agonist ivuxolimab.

The CDR3 bases are TGCGCCAGCAGCCAAGGAATCGGCGGACGATACAATGAGCAGTTCTTC. Residues: CASSQGIGGRYNEQFF. The chain employs TRBV4-1 and TRBJ2-1; no definite D call. In germline, CDR1 is MGHRA, CDR2 YSYEKL. The CDR3 runs 16 residues. V lost 1 base to trimming and J lost 4 bases, with 14 bases between them.